This is a list of T cell receptor beta chains from one sample in a study of blood T cells in healthy people across ages. TCRdb re-called the 5' RACE reads through MiXCR, storing one row per CDR3 protein. The table includes hundreds of thousands of distinct CDR3 sequences, approximately 40% detected once. Sequencing was performed on blood. These receptors came from a man of 80 years or more in good health. CDR3s leave out the opening cysteine and the closing phenylalanine or tryptophan. The D gene is left open where the match is weak.

CDR3aa: ASSRPGGTYEQY
d_gene: TRBD2
v_gene: TRBV4-1

CDR3aa: ASSLQVRTEAF
d_gene: .
v_gene: TRBV6-1

CDR3aa: SATPLDGGLYEQY
d_gene: .
v_gene: TRBV20-1

CDR3aa: ASHPGVENIQY
d_gene: .
v_gene: TRBV6-2/TRBV6-3

CDR3aa: ASSPPSGLMAEAF
d_gene: .
v_gene: TRBV27

CDR3aa: ASSFSQEAF
d_gene: .
v_gene: TRBV12-3/TRBV12-4

CDR3aa: ASSQWTSGRSEQY
d_gene: TRBD2
v_gene: TRBV28

CDR3aa: ASSQGNRENTEAF
d_gene: .
v_gene: TRBV4-2

CDR3aa: AISESQAETQY
d_gene: .
v_gene: TRBV10-3

CDR3aa: ASSLARASYNEQY
d_gene: .
v_gene: TRBV5-1

CDR3aa: ASSIAGAKNIQY
d_gene: .
v_gene: TRBV19

CDR3aa: ASSPRQGWNEEY
d_gene: TRBD1
v_gene: TRBV7-6

CDR3aa: ASSIQGGLASYNEQF
d_gene: .
v_gene: TRBV5-6

CDR3aa: ATRGDFSNQPQH
d_gene: .
v_gene: TRBV24-1

CDR3aa: ANRRDRNTDTQY
d_gene: .
v_gene: TRBV7-2

CDR3aa: ASSHSPGYEQY
d_gene: .
v_gene: TRBV7-6

CDR3aa: ASSLDPNYGYT
d_gene: .
v_gene: TRBV5-1

CDR3aa: ASDRSNEQF
d_gene: .
v_gene: TRBV7-2

CDR3aa: ASIGSGLVVETQY
d_gene: TRBD2
v_gene: TRBV28

CDR3aa: ASSKRSADTQY
d_gene: .
v_gene: TRBV4-1

CDR3aa: ASSQYGTDNQPQH
d_gene: TRBD1
v_gene: TRBV3-1

CDR3aa: ASSPIGRGKETQY
d_gene: .
v_gene: TRBV6-5

CDR3aa: SARPSGQSPIQY
d_gene: .
v_gene: TRBV20-1

CDR3aa: AWRSSGNHYEQY
d_gene: TRBD2
v_gene: TRBV30

CDR3aa: ASSYSPKGTEPF
d_gene: TRBD1
v_gene: TRBV6-5

CDR3aa: ASSERHTEAF
d_gene: .
v_gene: TRBV6-1

CDR3aa: SAQDRGRNAIY
d_gene: TRBD1
v_gene: TRBV20-1